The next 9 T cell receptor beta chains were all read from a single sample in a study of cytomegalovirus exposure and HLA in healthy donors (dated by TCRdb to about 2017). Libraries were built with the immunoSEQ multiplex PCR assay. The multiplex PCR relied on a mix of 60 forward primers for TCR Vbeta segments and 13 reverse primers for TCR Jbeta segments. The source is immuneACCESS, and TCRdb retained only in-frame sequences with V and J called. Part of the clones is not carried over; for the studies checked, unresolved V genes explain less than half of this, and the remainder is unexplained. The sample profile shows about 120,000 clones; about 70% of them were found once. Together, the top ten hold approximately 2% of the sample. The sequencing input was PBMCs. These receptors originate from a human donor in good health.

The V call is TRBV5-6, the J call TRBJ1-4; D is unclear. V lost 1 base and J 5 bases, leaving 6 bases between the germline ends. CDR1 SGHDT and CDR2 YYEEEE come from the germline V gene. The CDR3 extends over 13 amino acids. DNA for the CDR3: TGTGCCAGCAGCTTGTACCAGAATGAAAAACTGTTTTTT. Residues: CASSLYQNEKLFF. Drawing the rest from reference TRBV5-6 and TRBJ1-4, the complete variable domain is DAGVTQSPTHLIKTRGQQVTLRCSPKSGHDTVSWYQQALGQGPQFIFQYYEEEERQRGNFPDRFSGHQFPNYSSELNVNALLLGDSALYLCASSLYQNEKLFFGSGTQLSVL.

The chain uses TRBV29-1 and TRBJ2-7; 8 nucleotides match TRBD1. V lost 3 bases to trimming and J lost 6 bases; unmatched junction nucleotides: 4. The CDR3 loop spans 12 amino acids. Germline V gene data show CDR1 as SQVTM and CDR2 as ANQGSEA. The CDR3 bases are TGCAGCGTTGAGACAGGGGTGGGCGAGCAGTACTTC. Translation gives CSVETGVGEQYF.

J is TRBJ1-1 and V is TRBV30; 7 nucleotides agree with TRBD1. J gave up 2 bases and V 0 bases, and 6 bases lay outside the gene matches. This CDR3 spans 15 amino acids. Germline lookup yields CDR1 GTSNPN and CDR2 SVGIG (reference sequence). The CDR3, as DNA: TGTGCCTGGAGTGTACCGAGGGGGCGAAACACTGAAGCTTTCTTT. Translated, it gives CAWSVPRGRNTEAFF.

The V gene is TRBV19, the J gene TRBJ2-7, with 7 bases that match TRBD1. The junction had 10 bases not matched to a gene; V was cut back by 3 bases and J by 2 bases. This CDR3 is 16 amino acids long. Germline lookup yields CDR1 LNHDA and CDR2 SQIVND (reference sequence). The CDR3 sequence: CASSMGVAGGAYEQYF. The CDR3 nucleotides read TGTGCCAGTAGTATGGGAGTTGCAGGGGGTGCCTACGAGCAGTACTTC.

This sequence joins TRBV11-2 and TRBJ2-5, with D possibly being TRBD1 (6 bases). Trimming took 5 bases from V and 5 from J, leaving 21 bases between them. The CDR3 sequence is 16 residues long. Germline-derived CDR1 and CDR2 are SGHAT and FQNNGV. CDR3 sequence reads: CASSVGDTKVGETQYF. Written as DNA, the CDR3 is TGTGCCAGCAGCGTCGGGGACACTAAGGTGGGGGAGACCCAGTACTTC.

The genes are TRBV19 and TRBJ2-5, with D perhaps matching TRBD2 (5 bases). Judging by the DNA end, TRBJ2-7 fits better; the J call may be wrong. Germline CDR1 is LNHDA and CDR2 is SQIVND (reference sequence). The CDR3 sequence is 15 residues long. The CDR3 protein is CASSIDAGGSYEQYF. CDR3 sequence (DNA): TGTGCCAGTAGTATAGATGCAGGCGGGTCCTACGAGCAGTACTTC.

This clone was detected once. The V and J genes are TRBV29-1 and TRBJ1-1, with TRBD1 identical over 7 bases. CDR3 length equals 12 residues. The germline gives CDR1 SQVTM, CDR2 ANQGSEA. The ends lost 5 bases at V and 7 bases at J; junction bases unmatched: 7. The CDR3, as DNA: TGCAGCGTTCGACAGGGAGAAGGTGAAGCTTTCTTT. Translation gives CSVRQGEGEAFF.

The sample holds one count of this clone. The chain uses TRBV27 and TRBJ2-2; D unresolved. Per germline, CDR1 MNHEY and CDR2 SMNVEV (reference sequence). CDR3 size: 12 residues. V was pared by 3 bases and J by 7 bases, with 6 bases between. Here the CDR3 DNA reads TGTGCCAGCAGTTTCTTAATCGGGGAGCTGTTTTTT. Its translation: CASSFLIGELFF.

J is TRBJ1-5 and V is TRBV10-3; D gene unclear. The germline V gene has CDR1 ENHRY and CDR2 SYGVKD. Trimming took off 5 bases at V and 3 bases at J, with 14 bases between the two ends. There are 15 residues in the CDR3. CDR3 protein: CAISLEAGINQPQHF. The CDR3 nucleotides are TGTGCCATCAGTCTCGAAGCGGGGATCAATCAGCCCCAGCATTTT.